The clone carrying this T cell receptor (beta chain) was found once. After removal of 2 bases from V and 5 bases from J, the junction contained 12 bases not matched to a gene. CDR1 and CDR2 (germline): SGHRS, YFSETQ. The CDR3 totals 16 residues. Libraries were prepared by immunoSEQ multiplex PCR; TCRdb keeps only in-frame clonotypes and omits some of them. The sample carries around 130,000 clones, approximately 90% recorded once. This entry is derived from a study of control samples from healthy donors and cancer patients. Sequencing was carried out using blood. The sequence derives from a young man in good health. This chain links TRBV5-1 with TRBJ1-1, with 7 bases fitting TRBD1. CDR3: CASSFGTALSMTEAFF. The CDR3 DNA sequence: TGCGCCAGCAGCTTCGGGACAGCCCTGTCTATGACTGAAGCTTTCTTT.